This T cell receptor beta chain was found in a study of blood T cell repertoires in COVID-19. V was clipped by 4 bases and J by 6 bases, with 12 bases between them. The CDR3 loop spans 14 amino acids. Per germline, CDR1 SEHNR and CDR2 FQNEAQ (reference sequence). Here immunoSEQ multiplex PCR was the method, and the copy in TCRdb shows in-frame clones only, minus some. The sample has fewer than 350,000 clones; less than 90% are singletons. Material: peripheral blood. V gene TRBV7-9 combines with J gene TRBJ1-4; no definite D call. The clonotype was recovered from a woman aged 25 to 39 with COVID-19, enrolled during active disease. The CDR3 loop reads CASSSSRGYEKLFF. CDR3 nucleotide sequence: TGTGCCAGCAGCTCCTCTCGGGGTTATGAAAAACTGTTTTTT.